The clone carrying this T cell receptor beta chain has a handful of counts. The entry originates in a study of Tregs in tolerant kidney transplant recipients. The CDR3 consists of 15 residues. Germline loops: CDR1 SGHTA, CDR2 FQGNSA. V lost 5 bases and J lost 4; bases outside the gene matches: 10. TCRdb's copy holds only in-frame clones and misses some; the assay was immunoSEQ multiplex PCR. This sample yields about 240,000 clones, of which roughly four fifths are seen a single time; about 0.58% belongs to the top ten. The specimen was CD4+ T cells from blood. The chain uses TRBV7-2 and TRBJ2-7; 8 bases agree with TRBD1. The receptor comes from a human donor in good health. DNA for the CDR3: TGTGCCAGCAGCCGAATCCAGGGGGCGCGGTACGAGCAGTACTTC. Protein product: CASSRIQGARYEQYF. Complete variable domain (other parts from reference TRBV7-2 and TRBJ2-7): GAGVSQSPSNKVTEKGKDVELRCDPISGHTALYWYRQSLGQGLEFLIYFQGNSAPDKSGLPSDRFSAERTGGSVSTLTIQRTQQEDSAVYLCASSRIQGARYEQYFGPGTRLTVT.